These 8 T cell receptor beta chains share one sample of origin, sequenced in a study of spatial heterogeneity in lung cancer. As to time point: blood at routine non-recurrence follow-up after resection. The study sequenced unsorted whole RNA from tumor, nontumor lung or frozen PBMC. In TCRdb, the 5' RACE reads were re-called with MiXCR into one record per CDR3 protein. Here the sample spans around 120,000 distinct CDR3 sequences, more than 9% being singletons. The input for sequencing was PBMCs, taken at follow-up. The receptors were gathered from a male donor with early-stage non-small cell lung cancer.

V and J are TRBV14 and TRBJ2-4; D is undetermined. This CDR3 is 16 amino acids long. V gave up 6 bases and J gave up 0 bases, with 15 bases separating them. The germline V gene has CDR1 SGHDN and CDR2 FVKESK. Here the CDR3 reads CASSQDLSLAKNIQYF. The CDR3 DNA is TGTGCCAGCAGTCAGGACCTCTCCTTAGCCAAAAACATTCAGTACTTC.

This clonotype has a count of ten or more. This chain connects TRBV28 to TRBJ1-3; D ambiguous. The germline V gene has CDR1 MDHEN and CDR2 SYDVKM. The V end was cut by 6 bases, the J end by 5 bases, with 5 bases between. The length of the CDR3 is 11 residues. The CDR3 sequence is CASSLRNTIYF. The DNA for the CDR3 is TGTGCCAGCAGCCTTAGAAACACCATATATTTT.

The chain recombines TRBV18 with TRBJ2-3; 9 positions match TRBD1. J was trimmed by 4 bases and V by 3 bases; bases with no gene match: 8. In germline, CDR1 is KGHSH, CDR2 LQKENI. The CDR3 totals 16 residues. Here the CDR3 reads CASSPTRTGESDTQYF. The CDR3 nucleotides are TGTGCCAGCTCACCCACGAGGACAGGGGAGTCAGATACGCAGTATTTT.

This clonotype was counted ten times or more. The chain joins TRBV7-2 to TRBJ1-5; TRBD1 agrees at 10 bases. Germline CDR1 and CDR2: SGHTA and FQGNSA. The length of the CDR3 is 16 residues. The junction had 3 bases not matched to a gene; V was cut back by 3 bases and J by 1 base. CDR3 DNA: TGTGCCAGCAGCTTCAGACAGGGGGCCAGCAATCAGCCCCAGCATTTT. Its translation: CASSFRQGASNQPQHF. The full variable domain, completed using reference TRBV7-2 and TRBJ1-5, is GAGVSQSPSNKVTEKGKDVELRCDPISGHTALYWYRQSLGQGLEFLIYFQGNSAPDKSGLPSDRFSAERTGGSVSTLTIQRTQQEDSAVYLCASSFRQGASNQPQHFGDGTRLSIL.

Only a few counts were recorded for this clonotype. The J gene is TRBJ1-1, the V gene TRBV29-1; 7 bases match TRBD1. V lost 7 bases, J lost 3 bases, and 5 bases stayed unmatched. Germline lookup yields CDR1 SQVTM and CDR2 ANQGSEA. This CDR3 comprises 12 residues. DNA of the CDR3: TGCAGCGCCGAAGACAGGGACACTGAAGCTTTCTTT. Its protein product is CSAEDRDTEAFF.

The V and J genes are TRBV10-1 and TRBJ2-2; 11 bases are shared with TRBD1. With V trimmed by 2 bases and J by 4 bases, 3 bases remained unmatched. CDR1 WNHNN and CDR2 SYGVQD come from the germline V gene (reference sequence). The CDR3 consists of 16 residues. The CDR3 is CASSERTGGGTGELFF. DNA of the CDR3: TGCGCCAGCAGTGAGCGGACAGGGGGCGGCACCGGGGAGCTGTTTTTT.

The table lists this clonotype with a few counts. The V and J genes are TRBV20-1 and TRBJ2-4, with D perhaps TRBD2 (6 bases). The CDR3 sequence is 12 residues long. V gave up 5 bases and J gave up 1 base, with 6 bases separating them. Germline assignment: CDR1 DFQATT and CDR2 SNEGSKA (reference sequence). Here the CDR3 DNA reads TGCAGTGCTGGGGGGGCCAAAAACATTCAGTACTTC. Amino acid sequence: CSAGGAKNIQYF.

The V and J genes are TRBV9 and TRBJ2-2; perhaps D is TRBD1 or TRBD2 (5 bases each). The CDR3 is 15 amino acids. V lost 4 bases to trimming and J lost 1 base, with 11 bases between them. Looked up from germline, CDR1 is SGDLS and CDR2 is YYNGEE. The CDR3 nucleotides read TGTGCCAGCAGCTTCGGGACGGGGAACACCGGGGAGCTGTTTTTT. It codes for CASSFGTGNTGELFF.